The 20 T cell receptor beta chains reported below all come from one sample, sequenced in a study of shared clonotypes between healthy human individuals. Assay used: immunoSEQ multiplex PCR; TCRdb lists only in-frame clones, some missing. The table has around 1.1 million clones, around three quarters seen once. The specimen was memory CD4+ T cells from PBMCs. Noted subset: CD45RA-negative fraction. The source is a man aged 18 to 29 in good health. Some clones in this sample may be carry-over from other donors' samples.

As regards this clone: Additional DNA sequences in this sample encode the identical CDR3. The rearrangement uses TRBV7-3 and TRBJ2-2; D not certain. The CDR3 has 12 amino acids. The germline V gene has CDR1 SGHTA and CDR2 FQGTGA. Trimming shortened V by 4 bases and J by 6 bases, and 6 bases separated the two germline ends. The CDR3 region has the DNA TGTGCCAGCAGCTCCCCACCCGGGGAGCTGTTTTTT. Amino acid sequence: CASSSPPGELFF.

The rearrangement links TRBV5-4 to TRBJ2-3; perhaps D is TRBD1 or TRBD2 (5 bases each). The V and J ends lost 5 bases and 2 bases respectively, with 12 bases between them. In germline, CDR1 is SGHNT, CDR2 YYREEE (reference sequence). The CDR3 is 14 amino acids. CDR3 DNA: TGTGCCAGCAGACCTAGGGACCTCACAGATACGCAGTATTTT. As protein: CASRPRDLTDTQYF.

About this clone itself: The germline gene is not matched at one end of the junction; a read error may be the cause. The CDR3 sequence is CASSSTGAVLF. In nucleotides, the CDR3 is TGTGCCAGCAGTTCGACAGGAGCTGTTCTCTTC. The rearrangement uses TRBV28 and TRBJ2-7, with TRBD1 as a possible D gene (6 bases). Germline V gene data show CDR1 as MDHEN and CDR2 as SYDVKM. The CDR3 runs 11 residues.

For the CDR3, the DNA is TGCGCCAGCGGACCCGGGACAGGGGGCTACAATGAGCAGTTCTTC. It translates to CASGPGTGGYNEQFF. The chain is built from TRBV5-1 and TRBJ2-1, with TRBD1 matching over 11 bases. Germline V gives CDR1 SGHRS, CDR2 YFSETQ. This CDR3 has 15 amino acids. J was trimmed by 3 bases and V by 7 bases; bases with no gene match: 6.

The CDR3 protein is CASSSRGLGTGELFF. The CDR3 nucleotides are TGTGCCAGCAGCTCCAGGGGGCTAGGCACCGGGGAGCTGTTTTTT. The V call is TRBV7-2, the J call TRBJ2-2, with 8 bases lining up with TRBD1. The CDR3 has 15 residues. J gave up 4 bases and V 4 bases, and 5 bases lay outside the gene matches. Germline CDR1 reads SGHTA; CDR2 reads FQGNSA.

About this clone itself: Distinct nucleotide sequences in the sample also encode this CDR3. The chain recombines TRBV28 with TRBJ2-3, with D possibly being TRBD1 or TRBD2 (7 bases each). V was pared by 5 bases and J by 1 base, with 13 bases between. This CDR3 has 15 residues. Germline V gene data show CDR1 as MDHEN and CDR2 as SYDVKM. CDR3 nucleotide sequence: TGTGCCAGCAGTCTCAGGGGGGGAGGCACAGATACGCAGTATTTT. Protein sequence: CASSLRGGGTDTQYF.

This clone has just a few counts. Other DNA sequences in this sample translate to the same CDR3. CDR3 residues: CASSWGGNQPQHF. In DNA form, the CDR3 reads TGTGCCAGCAGTTGGGGGGGCAATCAGCCCCAGCATTTT. This sequence joins TRBV28 and TRBJ1-5; a weak D match, TRBD1 (5 bases). Germline values: CDR1 MDHEN, CDR2 SYDVKM. Trimming removed 4 bases at V and 2 bases at J, with 6 bases between. The CDR3 is 13 amino acids.

J is TRBJ2-1 and V is TRBV15; 7 positions agree with TRBD2. Germline V CDR1 and CDR2: LNHNV, YYDKDF (reference sequence). This CDR3 has 17 residues. Unmatched junction bases numbered 6, after V lost 0 bases and J lost 1 base. CDR3 region: CATSRDLMGGSYNEQFF. DNA of the CDR3: TGTGCCACCAGCAGAGACCTCATGGGGGGGTCCTACAATGAGCAGTTCTTC.

A word on this clone: This could be a read error, since a much larger clone is one nucleotide away. This chain connects TRBV20-1 to TRBJ2-5; a weak D match, TRBD1 (6 bases). Germline-derived CDR1 and CDR2 are DFQATT and SNEGSKA (reference sequence). CDR3 size: 11 residues. The CDR3 DNA sequence: TGCGGCGGACAGTTAGGAGAGACCCAGTACTTC. It specifies CGGQLGETQYF.

This clone was found a few times. The CDR3 is CAISPGRSYNSPLHF. CDR3 sequence (DNA): TGTGCCATCAGTCCGGGACGGAGCTATAATTCACCCCTCCACTTT. The rearrangement links TRBV10-3 to TRBJ1-6, with D tentatively TRBD1 (5 bases). Germline V gene sequence: CDR1 ENHRY, CDR2 SYGVKD. The CDR3 runs 15 residues. V lost 5 bases, J lost 3 bases, and 11 bases lay in between.

Only one count was recorded for this clone. This sequence joins TRBV28 and TRBJ2-7; no definite D call. The V end was cut by 5 bases, the J end by 3 bases, with 11 bases between. This CDR3 has 13 amino acids. The germline V gene encodes CDR1 MDHEN and CDR2 SYDVKM. The CDR3 is CASSRTWGYEQYF. In DNA form, the CDR3 reads TGTGCCAGCAGTCGTACGTGGGGCTACGAGCAGTACTTC.

This clone was seen a few times. This chain links TRBV7-3 with TRBJ1-5; no firm D call. Germline CDR1 and CDR2: SGHTA and FQGTGA. V lost 5 bases and J 3 bases, leaving 11 bases between the germline ends. This CDR3 spans 14 amino acids. This chain's CDR3 is CASSPLEDNQPQHF. CDR3 DNA sequence: TGTGCCAGCAGCCCGCTAGAGGACAATCAGCCCCAGCATTTT.

This chain links TRBV5-4 with TRBJ2-1, with D possibly being TRBD1 or TRBD2 (7 bases each). The CDR3 consists of 14 residues. Germline CDR1 is SGHNT and CDR2 is YYREEE (reference sequence). V lost 5 bases and J lost 9, with 18 bases in between. The CDR3 region is CASSPGGATGEQFF. DNA of the CDR3: TGTGCCAGCAGTCCAGGGGGGGCTACGGGTGAGCAGTTCTTC.

DNA for the CDR3: TGTGCCAGCAGCTTAGTTGGGGACCCAAACAATGAGCAGTTCTTC. Translated, it gives CASSLVGDPNNEQFF. The chain has TRBV11-2 and TRBJ2-1; D might be TRBD1 or TRBD2, each matching 5 bases. Germline CDR1 reads SGHAT; CDR2 reads FQNNGV. Trimming took off 1 base at V and 5 bases at J, with 12 bases between the two ends. The CDR3 sequence is 15 residues long.

This clone has only one observation. The chain is built from TRBV2 and TRBJ1-5; 8 bases align to TRBD1. Trimming cost V 6 bases and J 2 bases; bases outside gene matches: 3. The germline gives CDR1 SNHLY, CDR2 FYNNEI. CDR3 size: 14 residues. The CDR3 sequence: CASRGQGRNQPQHF. The CDR3, as DNA: TGTGCCAGCAGAGGACAGGGACGCAATCAGCCCCAGCATTTT.

The V gene is TRBV28, the J gene TRBJ1-1; D is ambiguous. The V gene lost 2 bases and the J gene lost 7 bases, with 11 bases spanning the gap. Germline V CDR1 and CDR2: MDHEN, SYDVKM. CDR3 length: 13 residues. The CDR3 nucleotides read TGTGCCAGCAGTTTAGGGTTACCAGGTGAAGCTTTCTTT. This translates into CASSLGLPGEAFF. Together with reference TRBV28 and TRBJ1-1, the CDR3 gives the full variable domain: DVKVTQSSRYLVKRTGEKVFLECVQDMDHENMFWYRQDPGLGLRLIYFSYDVKMKEKGDIPEGYSVSREKKERFSLILESASTNQTSMYLCASSLGLPGEAFFGQGTRLTVV.

The CDR3 DNA reads TGCGCCAGCAGCTTGGCCCCCTCCAGCGCGTACGAGCAGTACTTC. As protein: CASSLAPSSAYEQYF. The chain is built from TRBV5-1 and TRBJ2-7; no firm D call. Germline CDR1 reads SGHRS; CDR2 reads YFSETQ. CDR3 length: 15 residues. The V end lost 0 bases, the J end lost 4 bases, and 14 bases lay between the germline ends.

This chain connects TRBV10-3 to TRBJ1-2, with a weak D call TRBD1 (5 bases). Germline values: CDR1 ENHRY, CDR2 SYGVKD. The CDR3 extends over 15 amino acids. Trimming cost V 3 bases and J 4 bases, with 15 bases left between them. The CDR3 bases are TGTGCCATCAGTGACGGCTCAGGGTTAATCTATGGCTACACCTTC. This codes for CAISDGSGLIYGYTF.

The chain uses TRBV11-1 and TRBJ1-1, with unresolved D. The germline gives CDR1 SGHAT, CDR2 FQDESV (reference sequence). CDR3 length: 14 amino acids. Trimming stripped 1 base from V and 8 bases from J, with 14 bases between. The CDR3 DNA reads as TGTGCCAGCAGCTTAGAGGTAGGCGGAACAGAAGCTTTCTTT. Encoded protein: CASSLEVGGTEAFF.

Turning to this clone: This probably arose from a read error, given a far larger clone one base away. This sequence joins TRBV30 and TRBJ1-5, with D tentatively TRBD1 (5 bases). V lost 8 bases, J lost 4 bases, and 15 bases lay in between. CDR3 length: 13 amino acids. The germline V gene has CDR1 GTSNPN and CDR2 SVGIG (reference sequence). This CDR3 is CARSPEGNQPQHF. The CDR3 nucleotides are TGTGCCAGGTCCCCAGAGGGGAATCAGCCCCAGCATTTT.